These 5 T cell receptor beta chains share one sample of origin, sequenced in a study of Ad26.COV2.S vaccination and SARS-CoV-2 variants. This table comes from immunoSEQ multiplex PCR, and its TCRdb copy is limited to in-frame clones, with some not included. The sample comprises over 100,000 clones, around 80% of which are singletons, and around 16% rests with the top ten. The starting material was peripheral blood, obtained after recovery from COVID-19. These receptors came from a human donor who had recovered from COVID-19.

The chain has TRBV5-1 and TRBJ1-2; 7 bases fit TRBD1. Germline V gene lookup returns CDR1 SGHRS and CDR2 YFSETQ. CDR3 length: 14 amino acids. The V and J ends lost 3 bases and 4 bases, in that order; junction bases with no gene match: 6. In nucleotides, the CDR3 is TGCGCCAGCAGCTGGACCACAGGGGCCTATGGCTACACCTTC. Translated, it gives CASSWTTGAYGYTF.

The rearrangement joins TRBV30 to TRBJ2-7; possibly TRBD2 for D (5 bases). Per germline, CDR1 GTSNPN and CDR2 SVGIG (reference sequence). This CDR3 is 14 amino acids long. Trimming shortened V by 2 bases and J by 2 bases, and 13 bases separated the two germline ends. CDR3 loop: CAWSRGSRTYEQYF. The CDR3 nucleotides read TGTGCCTGGAGTCGGGGTTCTCGGACCTACGAGCAGTACTTC.

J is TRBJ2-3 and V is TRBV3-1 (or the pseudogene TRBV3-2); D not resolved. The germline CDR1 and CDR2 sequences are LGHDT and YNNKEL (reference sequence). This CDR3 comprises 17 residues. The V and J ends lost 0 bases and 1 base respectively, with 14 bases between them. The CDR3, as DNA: TGTGCCAGCAGCCAAGAGGTGGCTCTTACCGGCACAGATACGCAGTATTTT. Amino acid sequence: CASSQEVALTGTDTQYF.

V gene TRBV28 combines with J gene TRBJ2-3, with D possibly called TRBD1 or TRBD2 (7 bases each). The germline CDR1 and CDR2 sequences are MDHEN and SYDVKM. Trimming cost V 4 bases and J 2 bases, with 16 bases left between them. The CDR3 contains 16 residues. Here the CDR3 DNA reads TGTGCCAGCAGTTCAGGGGGGGCCATTATCACAGATACGCAGTATTTT. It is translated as CASSSGGAIITDTQYF.

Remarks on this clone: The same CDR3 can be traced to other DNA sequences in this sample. The CDR3 coding sequence is TGCGCCAGCAGCTTGGACACAGGTCTCTACGAGCAGTACTTC. This sequence encodes CASSLDTGLYEQYF. The genes are TRBV5-1 and TRBJ2-7, with a tentative D call TRBD1 (5 bases). Per the germline V gene, CDR1 is SGHRS and CDR2 is YFSETQ. V lost 0 bases and J 3 bases, leaving 10 bases between the germline ends. CDR3 length equals 14 residues. The whole variable domain, filled in from reference TRBV5-1 and TRBJ2-7, reads KAGVTQTPRYLIKTRGQQVTLSCSPISGHRSVSWYQQTPGQGLQFLFEYFSETQRNKGNFPGRFSGRQFSNSRSEMNVSTLELGDSALYLCASSLDTGLYEQYFGPGTRLTVT.